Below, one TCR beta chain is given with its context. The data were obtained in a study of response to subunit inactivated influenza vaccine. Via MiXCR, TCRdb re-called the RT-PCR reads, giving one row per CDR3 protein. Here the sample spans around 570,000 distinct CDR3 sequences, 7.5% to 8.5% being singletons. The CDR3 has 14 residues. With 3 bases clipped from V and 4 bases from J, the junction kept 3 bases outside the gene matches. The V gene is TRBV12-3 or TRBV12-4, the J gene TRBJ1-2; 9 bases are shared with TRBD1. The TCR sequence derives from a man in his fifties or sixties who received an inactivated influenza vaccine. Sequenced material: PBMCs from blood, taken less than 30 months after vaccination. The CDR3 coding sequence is TGTGCCAGCAGTTTGGGACAGGGCATCTATGGCTACACCTTC. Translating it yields CASSLGQGIYGYTF.